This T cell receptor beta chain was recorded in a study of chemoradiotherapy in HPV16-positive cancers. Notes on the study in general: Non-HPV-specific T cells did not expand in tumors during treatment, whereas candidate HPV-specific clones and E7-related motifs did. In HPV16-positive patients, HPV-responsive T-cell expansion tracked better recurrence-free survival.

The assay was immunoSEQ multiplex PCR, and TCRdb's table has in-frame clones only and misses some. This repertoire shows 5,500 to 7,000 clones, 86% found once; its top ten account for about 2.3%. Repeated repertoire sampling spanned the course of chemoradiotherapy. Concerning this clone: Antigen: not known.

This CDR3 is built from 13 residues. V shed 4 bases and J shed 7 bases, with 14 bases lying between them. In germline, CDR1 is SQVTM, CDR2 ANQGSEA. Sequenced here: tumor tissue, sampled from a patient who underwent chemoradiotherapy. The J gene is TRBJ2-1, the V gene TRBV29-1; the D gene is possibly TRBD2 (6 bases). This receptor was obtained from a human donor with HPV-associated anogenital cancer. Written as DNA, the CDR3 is TGCAGCGTTGGAAGGGAGGTGTCAAATGAGCAGTTCTTC. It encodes CSVGREVSNEQFF.